These 27 T cell receptor beta chains were all obtained from the same sample, sequenced in a study of T cells in tuberculosis. Assay: immunoSEQ multiplex PCR; the TCRdb copy retains only in-frame clones and omits some. The sample includes 30,000 to 35,000 clones, 91% of them seen just once. The material sequenced was PBMCs. These receptors originate from a donor between 10 and 35 years old with latent tuberculosis or without tuberculosis infection.

The chain couples TRBV30 to TRBJ1-3; D uncertain. The germline CDR1 and CDR2 sequences are GTSNPN and SVGIG (reference sequence). This CDR3 is 14 amino acids long. The V end was cut by 0 bases, the J end by 0 bases, with 6 bases between. The CDR3 DNA reads TGTGCCTGGAGTGTGGGGAGCTCTGGAAACACCATATATTTT. Its protein product is CAWSVGSSGNTIYF.

The genes are TRBV4-3 and TRBJ2-7; the match to TRBD1 covers 7 bases. Germline V gene data show CDR1 as LGHNA and CDR2 as YSLEER. CDR3 length equals 17 residues. Trimming cost V 2 bases and J 3 bases; bases outside gene matches: 13. Here the CDR3 DNA reads TGCGCCAGCAGCCAATCCGGGTTGGGGACAGTCGGCTACGAGCAGTACTTC. Residues: CASSQSGLGTVGYEQYF.

This clone has a handful of counts. The chain carries TRBV4-1 and TRBJ1-2; a weak D match, TRBD1 (6 bases). In germline, CDR1 is MGHRA, CDR2 YSYEKL. The length of the CDR3 is 14 residues. Trimming left V 5 bases short and J 6 bases short, with 16 bases between. The CDR3 loop is CASSSEGGAHGYTF. In DNA form, the CDR3 reads TGCGCCAGCAGCTCGGAAGGGGGGGCCCATGGCTACACCTTC.

This clone was recorded only once. V usage is TRBV5-8 and J usage is TRBJ1-1, with a weak D call TRBD1 (6 bases). V was cut by 0 bases and J by 7 bases, with 7 bases left in between. CDR1 SGHTS and CDR2 YDEGEE come from the germline V gene. The CDR3 loop spans 12 amino acids. The CDR3 is CASSLGQDEAFF. DNA for the CDR3: TGTGCCAGCAGCTTGGGACAGGATGAAGCTTTCTTT.

This chain links TRBV4-2 with TRBJ2-3, with D tentatively TRBD2 (6 bases). Trimming took off 1 base at V and 0 bases at J, with 14 bases between the two ends. The CDR3 has 17 residues. The germline CDR1 and CDR2 sequences are LGHNA and YNFKEQ. In nucleotides, the CDR3 is TGTGCCAGCAGCCAAGCAGGAGGGTCCCCTAGCACAGATACGCAGTATTTT. Translated: CASSQAGGSPSTDTQYF.

This clone appeared a single time. This sequence joins TRBV28 and TRBJ1-5; D is unresolved. Germline V gene lookup returns CDR1 MDHEN and CDR2 SYDVKM. Trimming cost V 3 bases and J 4 bases, with 7 bases left between them. This CDR3 is built from 13 residues. CDR3 sequence (DNA): TGTGCCAGCAGTTTCGGCGGGAATCAGCCCCAGCATTTT. It yields the protein CASSFGGNQPQHF.

This clone has just a few counts. The chain has TRBV7-2 and TRBJ2-3; perhaps TRBD1 as D (5 bases). The germline V gene has CDR1 SGHTA and CDR2 FQGNSA. Deletions cut 4 bases from V and 4 bases from J, with 12 bases between. The length of the CDR3 is 14 residues. CDR3 sequence (DNA): TGTGCCAGCAGCTCCAGACAGTCAGCAGATACGCAGTATTTT. Translating it yields CASSSRQSADTQYF.

V and J are TRBV4-1 and TRBJ1-5, with 7 bases matching TRBD1. CDR1 is MGHRA, CDR2 YSYEKL, per germline. The V segment lost 1 base and the J segment 7 bases; nucleotides outside the gene matches: 4. The CDR3 spans 14 residues. Here the CDR3 DNA reads TGCGCCAGCAGCCAAGGACAGGGAGGCCAGCCCCAGCATTTT. This encodes CASSQGQGGQPQHF.

This clone occurred once. The chain carries TRBV4-3 and TRBJ1-4; 7 bases agree with TRBD1. Unmatched junction bases numbered 12, after V lost 0 bases and J lost 8 bases. Germline values: CDR1 LGHNA, CDR2 YSLEER. CDR3 length: 17 amino acids. The CDR3 region has the DNA TGCGCCAGCAGCCAAGAAGGGGGCAGGAGGTCTGAGGAAAAACTGTTTTTT. It translates to CASSQEGGRRSEEKLFF.

The chain combines TRBV29-1 with TRBJ2-1; the D gene is possibly TRBD1 (5 bases). The CDR3 consists of 14 residues. V was trimmed by 3 bases and J by 0 bases, leaving 9 bases between them. Per germline, CDR1 SQVTM and CDR2 ANQGSEA. The chain's CDR3 is CSVEVGPSYNEQFF. The CDR3 region has the DNA TGCAGCGTTGAGGTGGGGCCCTCCTACAATGAGCAGTTCTTC.

In this sample, this clone turned up once. The chain recombines TRBV11-2 with TRBJ2-2; no clear D. Germline V lookup: CDR1 SGHAT, CDR2 FQNNGV. Trimming cost V 6 bases and J 10 bases, with 18 bases left between them. The CDR3 is 14 amino acids. The CDR3 sequence: CASSGPKGRLELFF. The DNA for the CDR3 is TGTGCCAGCAGTGGCCCCAAAGGCCGACTGGAGCTGTTTTTT.

The V call is TRBV6-6, the J call TRBJ1-5; 7 bases match TRBD1. The CDR3 sequence is 14 residues long. Looked up from germline, CDR1 is MNHNY and CDR2 is SVGAGI (reference sequence). V shed 6 bases, J shed 9 bases, and the junction held 11 bases outside the gene matches. CDR3 in DNA: TGTGCCAGCAGCCCCGACAGGGTGATTGGGCCCCAGCATTTT. It translates to CASSPDRVIGPQHF.

The V and J genes are TRBV7-2 and TRBJ1-4; 7 nucleotides line up with TRBD1. This CDR3 comprises 13 residues. V shed 3 bases, J shed 8 bases, and the junction held 3 bases outside the gene matches. Per the germline V gene, CDR1 is SGHTA and CDR2 is FQGNSA. This CDR3 is CASSFGQEEKLFF. The CDR3 DNA reads TGTGCCAGCAGCTTCGGACAGGAAGAAAAACTGTTTTTT.

The rearrangement links TRBV7-2 to TRBJ2-3; unclear D gene. The V end was cut by 5 bases, the J end by 4 bases, with 13 bases between. The CDR3 totals 14 residues. Germline assignment: CDR1 SGHTA and CDR2 FQGNSA. The CDR3 coding sequence is TGTGCCAGCAGCAACATCAGGATCCCAGATACGCAGTATTTT. It is translated as CASSNIRIPDTQYF.

The rearrangement links TRBV19 to TRBJ2-1; 10 bases align to TRBD2. Germline V gene sequence: CDR1 LNHDA, CDR2 SQIVND (reference sequence). The V gene end was trimmed by 8 bases and the J gene end by 5 bases; junction bases not matched to a gene: 6. This CDR3 is 14 amino acids long. The CDR3 DNA sequence: TGTGCCAGTGGCGGGACTAGCGCCCACAATGAGCAGTTCTTC. Translated, it gives CASGGTSAHNEQFF.

The chain links TRBV4-3 to TRBJ1-5; D gene ambiguous. Germline V lookup: CDR1 LGHNA, CDR2 YSLEER. The V gene lost 4 bases and the J gene lost 4 bases, with 14 bases spanning the gap. The CDR3 extends over 15 amino acids. The CDR3 bases are TGCGCCAGCAGCCCTGCAGAGGGAGGTAATCAGCCCCAGCATTTT. Protein product: CASSPAEGGNQPQHF.

The CDR3 DNA is TGCGCCAGCAGCTTGGGGCCCTCTGGTGGCACTGAAGCTTTCTTT. This codes for CASSLGPSGGTEAFF. V and J are TRBV5-1 and TRBJ1-1, with D unclear. The germline gives CDR1 SGHRS, CDR2 YFSETQ. The CDR3 length is 15 residues. The V gene lost 0 bases and the J gene lost 4 bases, with 13 bases spanning the gap.

The V call is TRBV7-9, the J call TRBJ2-5, with TRBD1 matching 7 bases. This CDR3 is 14 amino acids long. Germline CDR1 SEHNR, CDR2 FQNEAQ (reference sequence). The ends lost 3 bases at V and 2 bases at J; junction bases unmatched: 3. The CDR3 DNA is TGTGCCAGCAGCTTCGGCAGGGGGCAAGAGACCCAGTACTTC. Translation gives CASSFGRGQETQYF.

The chain is built from TRBV27 and TRBJ2-7; D gene unclear. The CDR3 has 17 residues. Germline values: CDR1 MNHEY, CDR2 SMNVEV (reference sequence). Trimming cost V 6 bases and J 0 bases, with 21 bases left between them. CDR3 DNA sequence: TGTGCCAGCAGACGATTCGCTTTCCCCCCTAGCTCCTACGAGCAGTACTTC. Its protein product is CASRRFAFPPSSYEQYF.

The J gene is TRBJ2-1, the V gene TRBV27, with D perhaps matching TRBD1 (5 bases). The germline V gene encodes CDR1 MNHEY and CDR2 SMNVEV (reference sequence). This CDR3 is built from 15 residues. V was pared by 5 bases and J by 3 bases, with 14 bases between. The CDR3 spells CASSPTVTVYNEQFF. As DNA, the CDR3 is TGTGCCAGCAGTCCTACTGTGACAGTCTACAATGAGCAGTTCTTC.

The chain carries TRBV11-2 and TRBJ2-1; 7 bases are shared with TRBD2. Per the germline V gene, CDR1 is SGHAT and CDR2 is FQNNGV. The CDR3 runs to 16 residues. The trim removed 5 bases at V and 0 bases at J, leaving 7 bases unmatched. For the CDR3, the DNA is TGTGCCAGCAGCACCATAGCGGGCCACTCCTACAATGAGCAGTTCTTC. It yields the protein CASSTIAGHSYNEQFF.

This clone was detected once. The gene calls are TRBV5-5 and TRBJ1-2; 10 bases map to TRBD1. This CDR3 is 15 amino acids long. CDR1 is SGHKS and CDR2 is YYEKEE in the germline V gene (reference sequence). V was pared by 0 bases and J by 2 bases, with 1 base of the junction left unmatched. The CDR3 loop is CASSLEGQGNYGYTF. CDR3 coding DNA: TGTGCCAGCAGCTTGGAGGGACAGGGGAACTATGGCTACACCTTC.

This clone was recorded a few times. V gene TRBV10-3 combines with J gene TRBJ2-5; a weak D match, TRBD2 (7 bases). The CDR3 length is 15 residues. V was trimmed by 6 bases and J by 1 base, leaving 15 bases between them. CDR1 and CDR2 (germline): ENHRY, SYGVKD. The CDR3 sequence is CAIRRGGEGQETQYF. Here the CDR3 DNA reads TGTGCCATCAGGAGGGGGGGCGAAGGCCAAGAGACCCAGTACTTC.

Concerning this clone itself: Other DNA sequences in the sample encode the same CDR3. The J gene is TRBJ2-7, the V gene TRBV7-2; TRBD2 matches at 8 bases. The CDR3 length is 14 residues. The germline CDR1 and CDR2 sequences are SGHTA and FQGNSA. V lost 4 bases and J lost 3; bases outside the gene matches: 5. The CDR3 DNA follows: TGTGCCAGCAGCTCTGGACTAGCTCTCTACGAGCAGTACTTC. Its protein is CASSSGLALYEQYF.

CDR3 region: CASSLSHGTGANTGELFF. In DNA form, the CDR3 reads TGTGCCAGCAGCTTAAGTCACGGGACAGGGGCGAACACCGGGGAGCTGTTTTTT. This chain connects TRBV7-2 to TRBJ2-2; 10 bases fit TRBD1. V lost 2 bases, J lost 0 bases, and 6 bases stayed unmatched. The CDR3 length is 18 residues. Germline CDR1 is SGHTA and CDR2 is FQGNSA.

The chain couples TRBV9 to TRBJ2-7; the D gene is possibly TRBD2 (6 bases). The CDR3 runs to 13 residues. From germline, CDR1 is SGDLS and CDR2 YYNGEE. Between the trimmed V and J ends, which lost 4 bases and 7 bases, there was a span of 15 bases. The CDR3 here is CASSLEPAGEQYF. CDR3 nucleotide sequence: TGTGCCAGCAGCCTAGAGCCAGCGGGTGAGCAGTACTTC.

The genes are TRBV7-3 and TRBJ2-1, with a weak D call TRBD2 (5 bases). This CDR3 spans 15 amino acids. The V gene's germline CDR1 is SGHTA and CDR2 FQGTGA. The V and J ends lost 2 bases and 3 bases respectively, with 11 bases between them. As DNA, the CDR3 is TGTGCCAGCAGCTTACTAAGCGGTATCTACAATGAGCAGTTCTTC. It yields the protein CASSLLSGIYNEQFF.